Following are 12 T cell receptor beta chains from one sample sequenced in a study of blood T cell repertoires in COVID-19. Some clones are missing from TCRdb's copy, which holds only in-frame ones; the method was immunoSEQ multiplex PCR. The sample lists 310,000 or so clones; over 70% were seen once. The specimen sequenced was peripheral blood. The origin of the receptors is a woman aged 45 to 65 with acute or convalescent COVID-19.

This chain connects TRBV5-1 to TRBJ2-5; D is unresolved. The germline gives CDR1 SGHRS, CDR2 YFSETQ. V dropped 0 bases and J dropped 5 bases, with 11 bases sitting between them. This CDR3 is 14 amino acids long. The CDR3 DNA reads TGCGCCAGCAGCTTGGGACAAAATCTGGAGACCCAGTACTTC. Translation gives CASSLGQNLETQYF. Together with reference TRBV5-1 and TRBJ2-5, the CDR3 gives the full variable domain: KAGVTQTPRYLIKTRGQQVTLSCSPISGHRSVSWYQQTPGQGLQFLFEYFSETQRNKGNFPGRFSGRQFSNSRSEMNVSTLELGDSALYLCASSLGQNLETQYFGPGTRLLVL.

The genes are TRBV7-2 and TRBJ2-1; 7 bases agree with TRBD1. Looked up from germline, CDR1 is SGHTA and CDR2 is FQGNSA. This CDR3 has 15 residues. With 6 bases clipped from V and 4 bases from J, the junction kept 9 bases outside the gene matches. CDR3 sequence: CASRPDRVSYNEQFF. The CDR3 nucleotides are TGTGCCAGCAGGCCTGACAGGGTATCGTACAATGAGCAGTTCTTC.

The CDR3 is CASSLIPVNTEAFF. In DNA, the CDR3 is TGTGCCAGCAGCTTAATTCCAGTGAACACTGAAGCTTTCTTT. This chain connects TRBV7-2 to TRBJ1-1, with D unclear. Germline V gene sequence: CDR1 SGHTA, CDR2 FQGNSA. V lost 2 bases to trimming and J lost 0 bases, with 7 bases between them. This CDR3 is built from 14 residues.

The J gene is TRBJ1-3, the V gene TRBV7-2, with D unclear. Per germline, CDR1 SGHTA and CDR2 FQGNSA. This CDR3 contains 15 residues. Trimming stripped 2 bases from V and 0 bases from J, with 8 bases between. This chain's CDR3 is CASSLLPSSGNTIYF. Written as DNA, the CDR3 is TGTGCCAGCAGCTTACTCCCGAGCTCTGGAAACACCATATATTTT.

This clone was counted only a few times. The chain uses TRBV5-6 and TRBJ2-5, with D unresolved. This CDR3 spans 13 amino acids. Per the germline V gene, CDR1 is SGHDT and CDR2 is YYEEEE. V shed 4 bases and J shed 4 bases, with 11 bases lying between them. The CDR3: CASSRETTETQYF. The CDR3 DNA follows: TGTGCCAGCAGCCGAGAAACTACAGAGACCCAGTACTTC.

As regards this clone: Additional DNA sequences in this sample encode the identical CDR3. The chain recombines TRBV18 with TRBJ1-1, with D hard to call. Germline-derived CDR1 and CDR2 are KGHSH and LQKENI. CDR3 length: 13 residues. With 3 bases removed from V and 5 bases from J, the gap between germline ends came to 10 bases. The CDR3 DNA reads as TGTGCCAGCTCACCTCCCGGAGGGACTGAAGCTTTCTTT. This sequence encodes CASSPPGGTEAFF.

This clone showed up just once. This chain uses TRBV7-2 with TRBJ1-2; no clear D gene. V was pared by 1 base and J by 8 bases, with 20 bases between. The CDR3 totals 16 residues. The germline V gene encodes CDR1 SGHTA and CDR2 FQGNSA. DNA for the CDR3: TGTGCCAGCAGCTTAGTGGCCCGAGACGAGGGTGGGGGCTACACCTTC. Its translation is CASSLVARDEGGGYTF.

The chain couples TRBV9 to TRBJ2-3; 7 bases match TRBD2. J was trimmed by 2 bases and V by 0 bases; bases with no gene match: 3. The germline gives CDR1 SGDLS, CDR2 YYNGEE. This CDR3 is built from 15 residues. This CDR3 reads CASSVAAGATDTQYF. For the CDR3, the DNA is TGTGCCAGCAGCGTAGCCGCGGGAGCCACAGATACGCAGTATTTT.

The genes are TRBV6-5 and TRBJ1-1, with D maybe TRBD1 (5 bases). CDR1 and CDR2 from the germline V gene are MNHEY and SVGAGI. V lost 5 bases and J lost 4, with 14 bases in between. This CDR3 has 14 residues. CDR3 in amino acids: CASSNPGISTEAFF. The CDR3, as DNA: TGTGCCAGCAGTAACCCAGGGATTAGCACTGAAGCTTTCTTT.

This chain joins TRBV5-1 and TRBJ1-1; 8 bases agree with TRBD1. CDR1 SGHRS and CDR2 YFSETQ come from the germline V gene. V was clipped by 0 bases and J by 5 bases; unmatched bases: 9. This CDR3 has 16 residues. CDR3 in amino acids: CASSLAPQGAETEAFF. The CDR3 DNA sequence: TGCGCCAGCAGCTTGGCCCCTCAGGGGGCGGAGACTGAAGCTTTCTTT.

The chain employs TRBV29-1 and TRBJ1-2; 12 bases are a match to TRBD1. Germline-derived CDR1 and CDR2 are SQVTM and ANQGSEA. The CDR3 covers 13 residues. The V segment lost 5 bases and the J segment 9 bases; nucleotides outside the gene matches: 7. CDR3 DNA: TGCAGCGTTCCGGGACAGGGGGCGGAATGCTACACCTTC. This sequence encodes CSVPGQGAECYTF. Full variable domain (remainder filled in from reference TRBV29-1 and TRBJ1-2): SAVISQKPSRDICQRGTSLTIQCQVDSQVTMMFWYRQQPGQSLTLIATANQGSEATYESGFVIDKFPISRPNLTFSTLTVSNMSPEDSSIYLCSVPGQGAECYTFGSGTRLTVV.

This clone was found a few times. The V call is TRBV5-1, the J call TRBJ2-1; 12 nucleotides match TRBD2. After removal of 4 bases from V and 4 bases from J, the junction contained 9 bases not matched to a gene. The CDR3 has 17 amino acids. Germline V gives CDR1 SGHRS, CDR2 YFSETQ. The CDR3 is CASSRLTSGGPYNEQFF. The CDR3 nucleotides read TGCGCCAGCAGCCGGCTGACTAGCGGGGGCCCTTACAATGAGCAGTTCTTC.